A selection of T cell receptor beta chains follows, all from one sample in a study of T cell responses to AZD1222 COVID-19 vaccine. Some clones are missing from TCRdb's copy, which holds only in-frame ones; the method was immunoSEQ multiplex PCR. This table holds 100,000 to 150,000 clones, 85% to 90% found once. The input for sequencing was peripheral blood, taken on day 0 of MenACWY control vaccination. The source of these receptors is an adult in good health. Each CDR3 is given with its conserved first and last residue. The order of the fields is clone size, J gene, V gene, D gene, CDR3 DNA, CDR3 protein. The D gene is left open where the match is weak. Rows give clone size only sometimes, using once, few, many, or a class for an expanded clone.

>NA|TRBJ1-1|TRBV24-1|NA
TGTGCCACCAGTGATTTGCAGGGGATGAACACTGAAGCTTTCTTT
CATSDLQGMNTEAFF
>NA|TRBJ1-1|TRBV27|NA
TGTGCCAGCAGTTTAACCGCAGGAATGAACACTGAAGCTTTCTTT
CASSLTAGMNTEAFF
>NA|TRBJ2-1|TRBV10-3|NA
TGTGCCATCAGTGCCCCAACTCACCGAAGCTCCTACAATGAGCAGTTCTTC
CAISAPTHRSSYNEQFF
>NA|TRBJ1-2|TRBV6-6|NA
TGTGCCAGCAGCCTGGGGCAGGGAGGCGGCTACACCTTC
CASSLGQGGGYTF
>NA|TRBJ2-7|TRBV6-6|NA
TGTGCCAGCACCAGTTACTACGAGCAGTACTTC
CASTSYYEQYF
>NA|TRBJ1-5|TRBV6-2/TRBV6-3|NA
TGTGCCAGCAGTTACAGCTGGGGAAACAATCAGCCCCAGCATTTT
CASSYSWGNNQPQHF
>NA|TRBJ2-7|TRBV7-3|TRBD2
TGTGCCAGCAGCTCGGGACTAGCGGGCGAGCAGTACTTC
CASSSGLAGEQYF
>NA|TRBJ2-2|TRBV24-1|NA
TGTGCCACCAGTGATAGGGTGAACACCGGGGAGCTGTTTTTT
CATSDRVNTGELFF
>NA|TRBJ1-1|TRBV15|NA
TGTGCCACCAGCAGAGATCTTGGCGTATTGAACACTGAAGCTTTCTTT
CATSRDLGVLNTEAFF
>once|TRBJ2-2|TRBV3-1/TRBV3-2|NA
TGTGCCAGCAGGACCGGAGGCAACACCGGGGAGCTGTTTTTT
CASRTGGNTGELFF
>NA|TRBJ1-2|TRBV19|NA
TGTGCCAGTAACATCGGGGGCCGGGGCTACACCTTC
CASNIGGRGYTF
>NA|TRBJ2-7|TRBV6-5|NA
TGTGCCAGCAGCATTGAGGGTCATATCTACGAGCAGTACTTC
CASSIEGHIYEQYF
>NA|TRBJ2-1|TRBV5-1|TRBD2
TGCGCCAGCAGCTTGGTATATGCGGGAGGACCCTACAATGAGCAGTTCTTC
CASSLVYAGGPYNEQFF
>NA|TRBJ2-1|TRBV5-1|TRBD1
TGCGCCAGCAGCCTAGACAGGGGATACAATGAGCAGTTCTTC
CASSLDRGYNEQFF
>NA|TRBJ1-5|TRBV7-9|TRBD1
TGTGCCAGCAGCCCCGGACAGGGGGGCGGTGGCAATCAGCCCCAGCATTTT
CASSPGQGGGGNQPQHF
>NA|TRBJ2-2|TRBV7-9|NA
TGTGCCAGCAGCTTATTTCAGAACACCGGGGAGCTGTTTTTT
CASSLFQNTGELFF
>NA|TRBJ1-6|TRBV4-3|TRBD1
TGCGCCAGCAGTCAAGCGGGACAGGGAAATTCACCCCTCCACTTT
CASSQAGQGNSPLHF
>NA|TRBJ1-4|TRBV5-1|NA
TGCGCCAGCAGCTTGGACGTTGCAACTAATGAAAAACTGTTTTTT
CASSLDVATNEKLFF
>once|TRBJ2-5|TRBV7-7|NA
TGTGCCAGCAGCCGAGACAGCCAAGAGACCCAGTACTTC
CASSRDSQETQYF
>NA|TRBJ2-1|TRBV9|TRBD2
TGTGCCAGCAGCGTAGGCCCAAGCGGGAGTGGTTCCTACAATGAGCAGTTCTTC
CASSVGPSGSGSYNEQFF
>NA|TRBJ2-2|TRBV7-9|TRBD2
TGTGCCAGCAGCCTCCGGCCGGGAGGGCAGAACACCGGGGAGCTGTTTTTT
CASSLRPGGQNTGELFF
>NA|TRBJ2-1|TRBV11-2|TRBD2
TGTGCCAGCAGCCTTAGATCCGGACTAGCGGGAGGCGATGAGCAGTTCTTC
CASSLRSGLAGGDEQFF
>NA|TRBJ2-2|TRBV2|NA
TGTGCCAGCAGTCTACGACAGGCGAACACCGGGGAGCTGTTTTTT
CASSLRQANTGELFF
>NA|TRBJ1-1|TRBV5-6|TRBD1
TGTGCCAGCAGCTTAACAGGGGTAGGCACTGAAGCTTTCTTT
CASSLTGVGTEAFF
>once|TRBJ1-6|TRBV18|TRBD1
TGTGCCAGCTCACACGCGGACAGGGAAATTGTTTGGAATTCACCCCTCCACTTT
CASSHADREIVWNSPLHF
>NA|TRBJ2-1|TRBV9|TRBD2
TGTGCCAGCAGCCCAAGCGGGAGCAACAATGAGCAGTTCTTC
CASSPSGSNNEQFF
>NA|TRBJ2-7|TRBV7-8|NA
TGTGCCAACAGCCTTGGCCCAGCGAACGAGCAGTACTTC
CANSLGPANEQYF
>NA|TRBJ2-1|TRBV19|NA
TGTGCCAGTAGTACCCCGGAACGGGGGCTATACGATGAGCAGTTCTTC
CASSTPERGLYDEQFF
>NA|TRBJ1-4|TRBV28|NA
TGTGCCAGCATCGGGGGGGGCCGTGAAAAACTGTTTTTT
CASIGGGREKLFF
>NA|TRBJ2-7|TRBV19|TRBD2
TGTGCCAGTAGTTCGGGACTAGCGGGAGTCGGCGAGCAGTACTTC
CASSSGLAGVGEQYF